This section outlines one T cell receptor (beta chain) sequence together with its context. This specimen belongs to a study of blood T cell repertoires in COVID-19. Overall study: The United States, Italy and Spain were the sources of the acute and convalescent COVID-19 samples. Sample material is recorded as cDNA or gDNA derived from T cells, B-cell-depleted T cells, or PBMCs.

Authors' methods: Nucleated cell number was recorded as an estimate derived from reference gene primer amplification. Produced via immunoSEQ multiplex PCR; TCRdb's table is partial and in-frame only. V and J calls and clone size are given by that table; D and trimming were obtained from the DNA. In the table there are around 200,000 clones, 80% to 90% of which are singletons. The CDR3 length is 12 residues. J lost 3 bases, V lost 6 bases, and 3 bases had no gene match. The germline V gene has CDR1 SGHDT and CDR2 YYEEEE. The V and J genes are TRBV5-6 and TRBJ2-7, with 7 bases lining up with TRBD1. The sequenced sample was peripheral blood. The receptor was derived from a man aged 60-69 years with acute or convalescent COVID-19. The CDR3 reads CASTDRVYEQYF. The CDR3, as DNA: TGTGCCAGCACCGACAGGGTCTACGAGCAGTACTTC.